This note documents a single T cell receptor (beta chain) sequence. This sample is drawn from a study of control samples from healthy donors and cancer patients. Trimming took 1 base from V and 12 from J; bases not matched to a gene: 2. Looked up from germline, CDR1 is MDHEN and CDR2 is SYDVKM. The CDR3 consists of 12 residues. Only in-frame clones appear in the TCRdb table, and some are missing; sequencing was by immunoSEQ multiplex PCR. This table holds around 120,000 clones, 85% to 95% found once. The TCR comes from a man younger than 40 in good health. The sample was blood. The rearrangement links TRBV28 to TRBJ2-1, with 8 nucleotides matching TRBD1. The CDR3 spells CASSLFGQGQFF. DNA of the CDR3: TGTGCCAGCAGTTTATTCGGACAGGGGCAGTTCTTC.